These 31 T cell receptor beta chains share one sample of origin, sequenced in a study of T cells in pancreatic ductal adenocarcinoma. The assay was immunoSEQ multiplex PCR, and TCRdb's table has in-frame clones only and misses some. Seen here are tens of thousands of clones, 85% to 95% observed once, and the top ten hold 2.2%. No neoadjuvant therapy was given to the selected pancreatic ductal adenocarcinoma patients before their surgery. Input material: PBMCs. These TCRs come from a human donor with pancreatic ductal adenocarcinoma.

The chain's CDR3 is CASSARDSLPYEQYF. CDR3 nucleotides: TGTGCCAGTAGTGCCCGGGACTCTCTTCCCTACGAGCAGTACTTC. The rearrangement uses TRBV19 and TRBJ2-7; the D gene is possibly TRBD2 (6 bases). The germline gives CDR1 LNHDA, CDR2 SQIVND (reference sequence). The CDR3 loop spans 15 amino acids. The V gene lost 5 bases and the J gene lost 2 bases, with 16 bases spanning the gap.

Only a few counts were recorded for this clone. The chain couples TRBV29-1 to TRBJ2-7, with 9 bases aligning to TRBD1. Germline V gene data show CDR1 as SQVTM and CDR2 as ANQGSEA. The CDR3 contains 13 residues. V shed 3 bases, J shed 6 bases, and the junction held 6 bases outside the gene matches. The CDR3 spells CSVEGTGISEQYF. CDR3 sequence (DNA): TGCAGCGTTGAGGGGACAGGGATAAGCGAGCAGTACTTC.

The chain recombines TRBV6-5 with TRBJ1-2; D gene unclear. This CDR3 contains 14 residues. Germline V lookup: CDR1 MNHEY, CDR2 SVGAGI. Trimming shortened V by 0 bases and J by 4 bases, and 9 bases separated the two germline ends. CDR3: CASSYSPRSYGYTF. CDR3 bases: TGTGCCAGCAGTTACTCTCCCCGCAGCTATGGCTACACCTTC.

This chain uses TRBV29-1 with TRBJ1-2; unclear D gene. The V gene's germline CDR1 is SQVTM and CDR2 ANQGSEA. This CDR3 is built from 15 residues. V lost 8 bases, J lost 4 bases, and 23 bases lay in between. CDR3 in DNA: TGCAGCATACTGGCCGAGGCGGGTCGGGGCTATGGCTACACCTTC. Translation gives CSILAEAGRGYGYTF. Combining the CDR3 with reference TRBV29-1 and TRBJ1-2 gives the whole variable domain SAVISQKPSRDICQRGTSLTIQCQVDSQVTMMFWYRQQPGQSLTLIATANQGSEATYESGFVIDKFPISRPNLTFSTLTVSNMSPEDSSIYLCSILAEAGRGYGYTFGSGTRLTVV.

DNA of the CDR3: TGTGCCAGCTCAGCCACGATTCTCAGGACTAGCGGGAACTACGAGCAGTACTTC. Translating it yields CASSATILRTSGNYEQYF. The rearrangement links TRBV18 to TRBJ2-7, with 12 bases that match TRBD2. Germline CDR1 reads KGHSH; CDR2 reads LQKENI. Trimming took 5 bases from V and 3 from J; bases not matched to a gene: 14. This CDR3 is built from 18 residues.

V usage is TRBV11-1 and J usage is TRBJ2-2; TRBD2 is a possible D gene (6 bases). V was trimmed by 5 bases and J by 4 bases, leaving 20 bases between them. CDR1 and CDR2 from the germline V gene are SGHAT and FQDESV (reference sequence). This CDR3 spans 17 amino acids. The CDR3 here is CASSHSLGGLSTGELFF. DNA of the CDR3: TGTGCCAGCAGCCATTCCTTGGGGGGTTTGAGCACCGGGGAGCTGTTTTTT. The entire variable domain, with the rest obtained from reference TRBV11-1 and TRBJ2-2, is as follows: EAEVAQSPRYKITEKSQAVAFWCDPISGHATLYWYRQILGQGPELLVQFQDESVVDDSQLPKDRFSAERLKGVDSTLKIQPAELGDSAMYLCASSHSLGGLSTGELFFGEGSRLTVL.

The chain links TRBV6-1 to TRBJ1-1; no reliable D call. The CDR3 contains 13 residues. Germline lookup yields CDR1 MNHNS and CDR2 SASEGT. V lost 8 bases to trimming and J lost 1 base, with 11 bases between them. CDR3 in amino acids: CASSEQKNTEAFF. The CDR3 DNA reads as TGTGCCAGCTCAGAACAGAAGAACACTGAAGCTTTCTTT.

V usage is TRBV19 and J usage is TRBJ1-2; 7 positions match TRBD1. Germline CDR1 and CDR2: LNHDA and SQIVND (reference sequence). This CDR3 contains 16 residues. Trimming at V came to 5 bases and at J to 0 bases, leaving 9 bases not matched to a gene. CDR3 coding DNA: TGTGCCAGTAGTTCCCAGGGGGGGGATTCTAACTATGGCTACACCTTC. Translation: CASSSQGGDSNYGYTF. Looking up the rest from reference TRBV19 and TRBJ1-2 gives the full variable domain: DGGITQSPKYLFRKEGQNVTLSCEQNLNHDAMYWYRQDPGQGLRLIYYSQIVNDFQKGDIAEGYSVSREKKESFPLTVTSAQKNPTAFYLCASSSQGGDSNYGYTFGSGTRLTVV.

The rearrangement uses TRBV19 and TRBJ1-5; 8 bases agree with TRBD1. The CDR3 is made up of 18 amino acids. Germline CDR1 reads LNHDA; CDR2 reads SQIVND (reference sequence). The V gene end was trimmed by 7 bases and the J gene end by 0 bases; junction bases not matched to a gene: 14. The CDR3 DNA reads TGTGCCAGTAACCAAAACCGGGACAGGACTTATAGCAATCAGCCCCAGCATTTT. Amino acids: CASNQNRDRTYSNQPQHF.

The V and J genes are TRBV19 and TRBJ2-3, with TRBD2 identical over 16 bases. This CDR3 has 17 amino acids. Germline trimming cut 5 bases from V and 3 bases from J; bases unmatched to any gene: 5. Germline CDR1 reads LNHDA; CDR2 reads SQIVND (reference sequence). CDR3 amino acids: CASSPGTSGRETDTQYF. In nucleotides, the CDR3 is TGTGCCAGTAGTCCCGGGACTAGCGGGAGGGAGACAGATACGCAGTATTTT.

The chain joins TRBV6-1 to TRBJ2-1; tentatively, D is TRBD1 or TRBD2 (6 bases each). The germline gives CDR1 MNHNS, CDR2 SASEGT. The CDR3 contains 17 residues. V lost 0 bases and J 0 bases, leaving 12 bases between the germline ends. In DNA form, the CDR3 reads TGTGCCAGCAGTGAAGCGGGGGGCGGGTTCTCCTACAATGAGCAGTTCTTC. Protein product: CASSEAGGGFSYNEQFF.

This rearrangement joins TRBV7-2 to TRBJ1-3; D gene uncertain. The CDR3 runs 15 residues. Germline-derived CDR1 and CDR2 are SGHTA and FQGNSA. The V and J ends lost 2 bases and 0 bases respectively, with 8 bases between them. Here the CDR3 DNA reads TGTGCCAGCAGCTTAATCCCGGACTCTGGAAACACCATATATTTT. This translates into CASSLIPDSGNTIYF. Filled out from reference TRBV7-2 and TRBJ1-3, the complete variable domain reads GAGVSQSPSNKVTEKGKDVELRCDPISGHTALYWYRQSLGQGLEFLIYFQGNSAPDKSGLPSDRFSAERTGGSVSTLTIQRTQQEDSAVYLCASSLIPDSGNTIYFGEGSWLTVV.

This clone came up a few times. V is TRBV28 and J is TRBJ1-5; D unclear. Germline CDR1 is MDHEN and CDR2 is SYDVKM. The length of the CDR3 is 16 residues. The V end lost 3 bases, the J end lost 3 bases, and 15 bases lay between the germline ends. This chain's CDR3 is CASSFIDTTHNQPQHF. The DNA of the CDR3 is TGTGCCAGCAGTTTCATCGACACCACTCACAATCAGCCCCAGCATTTT.

The chain employs TRBV15 and TRBJ2-7; D may be TRBD1 (6 bases). The CDR3 is 17 residues long. CDR1 LNHNV and CDR2 YYDKDF come from the germline V gene (reference sequence). Trimming stripped 1 base from V and 2 bases from J, with 18 bases between. CDR3 DNA sequence: TGTGCCACCAGCAGAGGAGGAAACAGGGTGCCTCCCTACGAGCAGTACTTC. The encoded protein is CATSRGGNRVPPYEQYF.

In its sample, this clone was seen once. The chain is built from TRBV15 and TRBJ2-2; D gene unclear. Per germline, CDR1 LNHNV and CDR2 YYDKDF (reference sequence). The CDR3 contains 16 residues. V lost 1 base and J lost 6, with 15 bases in between. The CDR3 DNA sequence: TGTGCCACCAGCAGAGCCGCCAGCTGGCGCCCCGGGGAGCTGTTTTTT. Encoded protein: CATSRAASWRPGELFF.

The rearrangement uses TRBV5-8 and TRBJ2-1; D is possibly TRBD2 (6 bases). V dropped 4 bases and J dropped 9 bases, with 17 bases sitting between them. Looked up from germline, CDR1 is SGHTS and CDR2 is YDEGEE. This CDR3 is 14 amino acids long. DNA of the CDR3: TGTGCCAGCAGCCTTAGCGGTGCCCGCCGTGAGCAGTTCTTC. Amino acids: CASSLSGARREQFF.

This clone appeared a few times. This chain connects TRBV5-1 to TRBJ2-1; the match to TRBD2 covers 10 bases. This CDR3 is 16 amino acids long. The germline gives CDR1 SGHRS, CDR2 YFSETQ. J was trimmed by 6 bases and V by 4 bases; bases with no gene match: 10. The CDR3 protein is CASSQGASGSANEQFF. CDR3 coding DNA: TGCGCCAGCAGCCAGGGGGCTAGCGGGAGTGCCAATGAGCAGTTCTTC.

This clone was counted a single time. The V gene is TRBV6-1, the J gene TRBJ1-1; possible D gene TRBD1, 5 bases. Per germline, CDR1 MNHNS and CDR2 SASEGT. Trimming pared 1 base from V and 4 bases from J, leaving 7 bases between. The CDR3 length is 13 residues. The DNA for the CDR3 is TGTGCCAGCAGTGAAGGCGGGGGCACTGAAGCTTTCTTT. Its translation is CASSEGGGTEAFF.

This CDR3 is CASSPIGGAPQHF. DNA for the CDR3: TGTGCCAGCAGCCCCATTGGGGGGGCCCCCCAGCATTTT. J is TRBJ1-5 and V is TRBV7-2; maybe TRBD1 (6 bases). V was pared by 5 bases and J by 10 bases, with 15 bases between. Germline V gene sequence: CDR1 SGHTA, CDR2 FQGNSA. The length of the CDR3 is 13 residues.

V is TRBV5-1 and J is TRBJ2-7; D is ambiguous. CDR1 and CDR2 (germline): SGHRS, YFSETQ. V shed 0 bases and J shed 3 bases, with 7 bases lying between them. The CDR3 sequence is 13 residues long. Here the CDR3 reads CASSLDAIYEQYF. For the CDR3, the DNA is TGCGCCAGCAGCTTGGATGCGATCTACGAGCAGTACTTC.

The chain couples TRBV9 to TRBJ1-4; 7 bases fit TRBD1. Losses at the gene ends were 4 bases for V and 7 bases for J; bases not matched to a gene: 10. CDR3 length: 15 residues. CDR1 and CDR2 from the germline V gene are SGDLS and YYNGEE. The CDR3 is CASSFQAQGTEKLFF. The CDR3 nucleotides read TGTGCCAGCAGCTTTCAAGCACAGGGGACTGAAAAACTGTTTTTT.

The chain carries TRBV10-3 and TRBJ2-3; no reliable D call. This CDR3 comprises 15 residues. Trimming left V 3 bases short and J 2 bases short, with 12 bases between. Germline assignment: CDR1 ENHRY and CDR2 SYGVKD. CDR3 DNA sequence: TGTGCCATCAGTGATCCTAGAGTTCCCACAGATACGCAGTATTTT. Protein sequence: CAISDPRVPTDTQYF.

The rearrangement links TRBV28 to TRBJ1-1; D might be TRBD1 (5 bases). The length of the CDR3 is 15 residues. Looked up from germline, CDR1 is MDHEN and CDR2 is SYDVKM. Trimming shortened V by 3 bases and J by 4 bases, and 15 bases separated the two germline ends. The CDR3 spells CASSFQGREGTEAFF. In nucleotides, the CDR3 is TGTGCCAGCAGTTTTCAGGGTCGGGAGGGCACTGAAGCTTTCTTT.

The chain uses TRBV5-4 and TRBJ2-2; D gene unclear. CDR1 and CDR2 (germline): SGHNT, YYREEE (reference sequence). The CDR3 extends over 12 amino acids. The V gene lost 2 bases and the J gene lost 5 bases, with 4 bases spanning the gap. In DNA, the CDR3 is TGTGCCAGCAGCTTACAGACCGGGGAGCTGTTTTTT. Its protein is CASSLQTGELFF.

This chain connects TRBV7-9 to TRBJ2-1; TRBD2 matches 13 bases. CDR1 and CDR2 from the germline V gene are SEHNR and FQNEAQ (reference sequence). The CDR3 length is 17 residues. The V and J ends lost 4 bases and 5 bases, in that order; junction bases with no gene match: 8. DNA for the CDR3: TGTGCCAGCAGCTCCAGGACTAGCGGGAGCTTTCACAATGAGCAGTTCTTC. It translates to CASSSRTSGSFHNEQFF.

The sample holds one count of this clone. V gene TRBV5-1 combines with J gene TRBJ1-4, with a tentative D call TRBD1 (6 bases). The CDR3 is 15 residues long. CDR1 is SGHRS and CDR2 is YFSETQ in the germline V gene. The V end lost 2 bases, the J end lost 7 bases, and 15 bases lay between the germline ends. This CDR3 is CASSFGDIRVEKLFF. Written as DNA, the CDR3 is TGCGCCAGCAGCTTTGGGGACATCAGGGTTGAAAAACTGTTTTTT. Full variable domain (remainder filled in from reference TRBV5-1 and TRBJ1-4): KAGVTQTPRYLIKTRGQQVTLSCSPISGHRSVSWYQQTPGQGLQFLFEYFSETQRNKGNFPGRFSGRQFSNSRSEMNVSTLELGDSALYLCASSFGDIRVEKLFFGSGTQLSVL.

The count of this clone is one. The gene calls are TRBV5-6 and TRBJ1-4; 9 nucleotides line up with TRBD1. Germline-derived CDR1 and CDR2 are SGHDT and YYEEEE. V lost 0 bases to trimming and J lost 3 bases; unmatched junction nucleotides: 6. The CDR3 has 17 amino acids. CDR3 loop: CASSLVGQGLANEKLFF. In DNA form, the CDR3 reads TGTGCCAGCAGCTTGGTGGGACAGGGCTTGGCTAATGAAAAACTGTTTTTT. Drawing the rest from reference TRBV5-6 and TRBJ1-4, the complete variable domain is DAGVTQSPTHLIKTRGQQVTLRCSPKSGHDTVSWYQQALGQGPQFIFQYYEEEERQRGNFPDRFSGHQFPNYSSELNVNALLLGDSALYLCASSLVGQGLANEKLFFGSGTQLSVL.

The V call is TRBV19, the J call TRBJ1-1; 12 bases match TRBD1. V gave up 3 bases and J gave up 5 bases; unmatched junction bases: 7. Germline V lookup: CDR1 LNHDA, CDR2 SQIVND (reference sequence). The CDR3 length is 16 residues. This chain's CDR3 is CASSIGTGGAFTEAFF. For the CDR3, the DNA is TGTGCCAGTAGTATCGGGACAGGGGGCGCATTTACTGAAGCTTTCTTT.

The chain is built from TRBV5-1 and TRBJ2-7, with a tentative D call TRBD1 (6 bases). Between the trimmed V and J ends, which lost 3 bases and 6 bases, there was a span of 13 bases. CDR3 length equals 13 residues. Germline CDR1 SGHRS, CDR2 YFSETQ. CDR3 residues: CASSSVQGAEQYF. The DNA for the CDR3 is TGCGCCAGCAGCTCAGTACAGGGCGCCGAGCAGTACTTC.

The chain is built from TRBV19 and TRBJ1-2; the D gene is possibly TRBD1 (6 bases). The germline V gene has CDR1 LNHDA and CDR2 SQIVND (reference sequence). V shed 6 bases and J shed 2 bases, with 13 bases lying between them. The CDR3 extends over 14 amino acids. CDR3 amino acids: CASRLDSANYGYTF. The CDR3 DNA reads as TGTGCCAGTAGACTGGACAGCGCGAACTATGGCTACACCTTC. Complete variable domain (other parts from reference TRBV19 and TRBJ1-2): DGGITQSPKYLFRKEGQNVTLSCEQNLNHDAMYWYRQDPGQGLRLIYYSQIVNDFQKGDIAEGYSVSREKKESFPLTVTSAQKNPTAFYLCASRLDSANYGYTFGSGTRLTVV.

The V call is TRBV7-2, the J call TRBJ2-7, with D maybe TRBD1 (5 bases). V lost 5 bases and J 3 bases, leaving 11 bases between the germline ends. The CDR3 spans 13 residues. Germline CDR1 reads SGHTA; CDR2 reads FQGNSA. CDR3 amino acids: CASSPRDGYEQYF. In DNA form, the CDR3 reads TGTGCCAGCAGCCCCAGGGATGGCTACGAGCAGTACTTC.